This T cell receptor (beta chain) appears in the sequencing data of a study of T cells after yellow fever vaccination. TCRdb reanalysed the 5' RACE reads using MiXCR and keeps one entry per CDR3 protein. The table includes hundreds of thousands of distinct CDR3 sequences, about 4% detected once. The source is a man younger than 30 who received the YFV17D yellow fever vaccine. Source: PBMCs, taken 5 days after the yellow fever booster vaccination.

CDR3 residues: CASTLRGGYGYTF. The CDR3 DNA reads as TGTGCCAGCACCCTGAGGGGAGGCTATGGCTACACCTTC. The V and J genes are TRBV12-3 or TRBV12-4 and TRBJ1-2; D perhaps matches TRBD1 (5 bases). Trimming pared 7 bases from V and 4 bases from J, leaving 13 bases between. The CDR3 is 13 amino acids.